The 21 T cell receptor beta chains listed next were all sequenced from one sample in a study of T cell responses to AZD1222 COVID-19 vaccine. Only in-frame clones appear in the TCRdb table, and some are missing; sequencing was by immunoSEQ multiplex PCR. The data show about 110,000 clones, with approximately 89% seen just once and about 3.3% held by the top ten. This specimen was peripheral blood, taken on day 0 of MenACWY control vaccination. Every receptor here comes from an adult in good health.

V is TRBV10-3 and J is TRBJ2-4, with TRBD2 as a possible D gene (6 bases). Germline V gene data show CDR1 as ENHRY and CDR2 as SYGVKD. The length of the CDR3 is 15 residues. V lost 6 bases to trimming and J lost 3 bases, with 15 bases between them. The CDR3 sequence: CAISPGEVGKNIQYF. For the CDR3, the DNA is TGTGCCATCAGCCCGGGGGAGGTAGGCAAAAACATTCAGTACTTC.

CDR3 nucleotides: TGTGCCAGCAGTTACGGGACTAGCGGGGGCTACGAGCAGTACTTC. Its translation is CASSYGTSGGYEQYF. This chain joins TRBV6-5 and TRBJ2-7; 14 nucleotides match TRBD2. Germline loops: CDR1 MNHEY, CDR2 SVGAGI. V lost 2 bases to trimming and J lost 3 bases; unmatched junction nucleotides: 0. The CDR3 totals 15 residues.

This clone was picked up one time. CDR3 sequence: CASSDQGMYEQYF. CDR3 DNA: TGTGCCAGCAGCGATCAGGGAATGTACGAGCAGTACTTC. The chain joins TRBV2 to TRBJ2-7; TRBD1 might be the D (5 bases). V lost 6 bases and J lost 4, with 13 bases in between. The CDR3 sequence is 13 residues long. Germline values: CDR1 SNHLY, CDR2 FYNNEI.

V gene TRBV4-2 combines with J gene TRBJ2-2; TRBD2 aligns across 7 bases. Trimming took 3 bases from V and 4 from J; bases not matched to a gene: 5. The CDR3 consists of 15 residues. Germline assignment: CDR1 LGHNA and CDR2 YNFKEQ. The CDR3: CASSHERGGTGELFF. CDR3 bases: TGTGCCAGCAGCCACGAGCGGGGCGGCACCGGGGAGCTGTTTTTT.

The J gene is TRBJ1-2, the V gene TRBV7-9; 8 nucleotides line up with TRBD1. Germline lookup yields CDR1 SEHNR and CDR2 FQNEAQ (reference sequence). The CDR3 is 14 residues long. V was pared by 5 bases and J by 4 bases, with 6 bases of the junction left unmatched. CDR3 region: CASSLGQGSYGYTF. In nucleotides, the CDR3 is TGTGCCAGCAGCCTCGGACAGGGAAGCTATGGCTACACCTTC.

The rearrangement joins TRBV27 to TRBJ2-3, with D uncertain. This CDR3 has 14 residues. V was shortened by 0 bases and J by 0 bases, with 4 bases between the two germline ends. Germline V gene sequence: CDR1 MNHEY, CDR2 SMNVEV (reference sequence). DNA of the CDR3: TGTGCCAGCAGTTTATCGTCTAGCACAGATACGCAGTATTTT. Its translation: CASSLSSSTDTQYF.

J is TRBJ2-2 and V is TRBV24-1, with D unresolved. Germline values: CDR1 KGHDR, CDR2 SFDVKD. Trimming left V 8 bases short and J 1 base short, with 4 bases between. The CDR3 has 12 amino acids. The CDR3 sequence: CATKQNTGELFF. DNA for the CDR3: TGTGCCACCAAACAGAACACCGGGGAGCTGTTTTTT.

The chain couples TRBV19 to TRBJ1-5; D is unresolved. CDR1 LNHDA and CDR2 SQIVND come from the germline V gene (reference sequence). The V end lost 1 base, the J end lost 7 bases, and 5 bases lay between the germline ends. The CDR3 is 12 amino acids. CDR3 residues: CASSIGVQPQHF. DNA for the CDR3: TGTGCCAGTAGTATAGGGGTGCAGCCCCAGCATTTT.

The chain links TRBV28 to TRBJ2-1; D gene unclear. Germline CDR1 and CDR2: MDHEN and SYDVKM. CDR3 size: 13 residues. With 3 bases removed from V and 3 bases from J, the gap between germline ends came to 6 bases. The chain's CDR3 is CASSLVGYNEQFF. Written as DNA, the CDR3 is TGTGCCAGCAGTTTGGTGGGCTACAATGAGCAGTTCTTC.

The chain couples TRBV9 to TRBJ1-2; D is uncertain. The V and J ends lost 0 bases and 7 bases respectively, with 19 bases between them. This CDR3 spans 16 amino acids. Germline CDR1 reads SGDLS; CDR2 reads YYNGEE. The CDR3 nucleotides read TGTGCCAGCAGCGTAGGATCCCCGGGCCTCCCGGGTGGCTACACCTTC. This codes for CASSVGSPGLPGGYTF.

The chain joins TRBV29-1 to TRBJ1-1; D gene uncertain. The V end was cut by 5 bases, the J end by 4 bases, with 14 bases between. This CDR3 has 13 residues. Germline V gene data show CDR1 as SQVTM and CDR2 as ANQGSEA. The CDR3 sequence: CSVSLGHGTEAFF. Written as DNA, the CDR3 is TGCAGCGTTTCGTTGGGCCACGGCACTGAAGCTTTCTTT.

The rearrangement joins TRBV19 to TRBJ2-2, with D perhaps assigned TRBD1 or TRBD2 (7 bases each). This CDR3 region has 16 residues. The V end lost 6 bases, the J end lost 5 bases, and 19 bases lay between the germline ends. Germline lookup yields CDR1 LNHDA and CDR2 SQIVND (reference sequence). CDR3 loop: CASRNFQGGLTGELFF. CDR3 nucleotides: TGTGCCAGTAGGAACTTTCAGGGGGGGCTTACCGGGGAGCTGTTTTTT.

The CDR3 reads CASSLPDYVSGANVLTF. CDR3 DNA: TGCGCCAGCAGCCTCCCCGACTATGTTTCTGGGGCCAACGTCCTGACTTTC. The V call is TRBV4-1, the J call TRBJ2-6; TRBD2 is a possible D gene (5 bases). The length of the CDR3 is 17 residues. Trimming removed 4 bases from V and 1 base from J, with 14 bases in between. From germline, CDR1 is MGHRA and CDR2 YSYEKL.

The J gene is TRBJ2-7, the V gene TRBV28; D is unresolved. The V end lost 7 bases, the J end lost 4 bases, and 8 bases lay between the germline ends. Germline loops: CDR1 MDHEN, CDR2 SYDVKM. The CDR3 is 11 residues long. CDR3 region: CASKVGYEQYF. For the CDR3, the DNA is TGTGCCAGCAAGGTAGGGTACGAGCAGTACTTC.

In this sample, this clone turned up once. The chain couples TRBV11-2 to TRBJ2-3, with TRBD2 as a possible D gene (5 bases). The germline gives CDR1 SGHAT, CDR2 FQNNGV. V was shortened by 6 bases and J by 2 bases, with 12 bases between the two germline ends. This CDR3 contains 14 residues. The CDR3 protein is CASRRGSFTDTQYF. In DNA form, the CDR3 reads TGTGCCAGCAGGCGAGGGAGTTTCACAGATACGCAGTATTTT.

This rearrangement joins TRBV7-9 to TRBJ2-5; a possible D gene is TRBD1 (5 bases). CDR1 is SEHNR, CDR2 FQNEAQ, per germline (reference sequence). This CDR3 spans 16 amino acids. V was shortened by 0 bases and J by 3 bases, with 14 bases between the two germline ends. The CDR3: CASSLAKQARKETQYF. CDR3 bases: TGTGCCAGCAGCTTAGCGAAACAGGCGAGAAAAGAGACCCAGTACTTC.

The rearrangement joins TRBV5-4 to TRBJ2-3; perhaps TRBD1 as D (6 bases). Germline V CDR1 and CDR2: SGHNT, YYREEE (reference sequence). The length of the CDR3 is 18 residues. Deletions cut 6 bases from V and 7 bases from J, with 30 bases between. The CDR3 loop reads CASTRAAAYDKGDNTQYF. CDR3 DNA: TGTGCCAGCACCCGTGCCGCGGCATACGACAAGGGGGACAATACGCAGTATTTT.

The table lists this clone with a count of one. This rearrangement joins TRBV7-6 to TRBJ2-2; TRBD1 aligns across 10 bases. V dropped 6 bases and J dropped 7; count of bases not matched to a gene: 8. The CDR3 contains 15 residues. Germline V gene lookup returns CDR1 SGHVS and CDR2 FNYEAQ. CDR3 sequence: CASRQTGGSVGELFF. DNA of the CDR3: TGTGCCAGCAGACAGACAGGGGGCAGCGTCGGGGAGCTGTTTTTT.

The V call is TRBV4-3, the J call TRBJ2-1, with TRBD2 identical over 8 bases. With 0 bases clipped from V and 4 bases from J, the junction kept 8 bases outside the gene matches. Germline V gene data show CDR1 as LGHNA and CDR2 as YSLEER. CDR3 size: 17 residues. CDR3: CASSQERRLAGYNEQFF. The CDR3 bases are TGCGCCAGCAGCCAAGAACGTAGGCTAGCGGGTTACAATGAGCAGTTCTTC.

This CDR3 reads CASSPGQGTWNEQFF. In DNA form, the CDR3 reads TGTGCCAGCTCACCGGGACAGGGAACCTGGAATGAGCAGTTCTTC. V gene TRBV18 combines with J gene TRBJ2-1; 9 bases line up with TRBD1. The CDR3 covers 15 residues. CDR1 is KGHSH, CDR2 LQKENI, per germline. Unmatched junction bases numbered 7, after V lost 3 bases and J lost 7 bases.

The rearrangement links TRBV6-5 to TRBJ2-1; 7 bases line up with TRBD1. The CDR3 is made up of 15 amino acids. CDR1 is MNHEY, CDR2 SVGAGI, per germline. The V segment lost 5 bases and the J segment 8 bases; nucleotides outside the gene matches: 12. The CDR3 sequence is CASSRRQGFFDEQFF. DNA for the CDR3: TGTGCCAGCAGTCGAAGACAGGGTTTCTTCGATGAGCAGTTCTTC.